Below are 25 T cell receptor beta chains sequenced from a single sample in a study of naive and memory T cell subsets. These receptors have no known antigen. Both TRBC1 and TRBC2 were covered by a beta constant-region primer of two equimolar oligonucleotides. Nested alpha and beta constant-region primers with the SP2 primer drove four PCR rounds on ligated cDNA. Via MiXCR, TCRdb re-called the UMI-ligation and nested PCR reads, giving one row per CDR3 protein. Seen here are about 90,000 distinct CDR3 sequences, approximately 10% observed once, and the top ten hold more than 0.11%. Overall study results and limits: Naive repertoires, especially CD8, held a few larger clonotypes, possibly memory cells re-expressing CD45RA.

The sequencing input was naive CD4+ T cells from blood. The receptor source for this set is a human donor in good health.

This clonotype came up a few times. The chain has TRBV6-2 or TRBV6-3 and TRBJ2-5, with 7 bases that match TRBD1. The CDR3 sequence is 13 residues long. Germline trimming cut 6 bases from V and 5 bases from J; bases unmatched to any gene: 6. CDR1 and CDR2 from the germline V gene are MNHEY and SVGEGT. The CDR3 loop reads CASRRGGAETQYF. In DNA, the CDR3 is TGTGCCAGCAGGAGAGGGGGCGCGGAGACCCAGTACTTC.

The V gene is TRBV6-2 or TRBV6-3, the J gene TRBJ1-5, with D possibly being TRBD1 (6 bases). The germline CDR1 and CDR2 sequences are MNHEY and SVGEGT. V lost 7 bases and J 1 base, leaving 11 bases between the germline ends. The CDR3 sequence is 14 residues long. The CDR3 region is CASISQGSNQPQHF. For the CDR3, the DNA is TGTGCCAGCATTTCGCAGGGGAGCAATCAGCCCCAGCATTTT.

There are many counts of this clonotype. The chain joins TRBV5-1 to TRBJ2-3, with D uncertain. Germline CDR1 reads SGHRS; CDR2 reads YFSETQ. V was cut by 7 bases and J by 2 bases, with 11 bases left in between. The CDR3 sequence is 13 residues long. The CDR3: CASAPRDTDTQYF. The CDR3 nucleotides read TGCGCCAGCGCCCCGCGCGACACAGATACGCAGTATTTT.

This clonotype was counted ten times or more. The rearrangement joins TRBV2 to TRBJ1-2; 7 bases fit TRBD1. The CDR3 extends over 13 amino acids. V was pared by 6 bases and J by 9 bases, with 10 bases of the junction left unmatched. Germline CDR1 reads SNHLY; CDR2 reads FYNNEI. CDR3 bases: TGTGCCAGCAGAGGCGGAGGACAGGATAGCTACACCTTC. This sequence encodes CASRGGGQDSYTF.

This clonotype was seen at least ten times. The gene calls are TRBV10-3 and TRBJ2-3; 10 nucleotides line up with TRBD2. The CDR3 has 14 amino acids. Germline-derived CDR1 and CDR2 are ENHRY and SYGVKD. The V gene end was trimmed by 6 bases and the J gene end by 3 bases; junction bases not matched to a gene: 3. CDR3 region: CAIRLAGGTDTQYF. Written as DNA, the CDR3 is TGTGCCATCAGATTAGCGGGAGGAACAGATACGCAGTATTTT.

The J gene is TRBJ1-2, the V gene TRBV20-1; D gene uncertain. This CDR3 is built from 12 residues. Trimming removed 2 bases at V and 2 bases at J, with 6 bases between. Looked up from germline, CDR1 is DFQATT and CDR2 is SNEGSKA (reference sequence). CDR3 amino acids: CSARLQNYGYTF. In nucleotides, the CDR3 is TGCAGTGCTAGACTACAGAACTATGGCTACACCTTC.

The chain couples TRBV6-1 to TRBJ1-1; D is unresolved. V lost 1 base, J lost 0 bases, and 9 bases lay in between. The CDR3 is 15 residues long. Germline V CDR1 and CDR2: MNHNS, SASEGT. The CDR3 nucleotides read TGTGCCAGCAGTGAAGGCCCAACCATGAACACTGAAGCTTTCTTT. Translated, it gives CASSEGPTMNTEAFF.

This clonotype has a handful of counts. This CDR3 reads CATSDVRGGTDTQYF. DNA of the CDR3: TGTGCCACCAGTGATGTTCGCGGAGGCACAGATACGCAGTATTTT. The rearrangement joins TRBV24-1 to TRBJ2-3; no reliable D call. The V end lost 3 bases, the J end lost 1 base, and 10 bases lay between the germline ends. This CDR3 has 15 residues. Per germline, CDR1 KGHDR and CDR2 SFDVKD.

This clonotype appeared a few times. The chain joins TRBV28 to TRBJ1-5; TRBD1 matches 7 bases. The V gene end was trimmed by 3 bases and the J gene end by 7 bases; junction bases not matched to a gene: 3. In germline, CDR1 is MDHEN, CDR2 SYDVKM. CDR3 length equals 13 residues. The CDR3 reads CASSFRGGQPQHF. In nucleotides, the CDR3 is TGTGCCAGCAGTTTCAGGGGGGGCCAGCCCCAGCATTTT.

This clonotype has only a few counts. The CDR3 sequence is CASSLSDEQFF. The CDR3, as DNA: TGTGCCAGCAGTCTTTCAGATGAGCAGTTCTTC. The gene calls are TRBV6-5 and TRBJ2-1; D is undetermined. This CDR3 contains 11 residues. Germline lookup yields CDR1 MNHEY and CDR2 SVGAGI. V lost 5 bases, J lost 8 bases, and 7 bases lay in between.

The rearrangement uses TRBV29-1 and TRBJ2-3; D is unresolved. This CDR3 contains 13 residues. Germline assignment: CDR1 SQVTM and CDR2 ANQGSEA. With 2 bases removed from V and 1 base from J, the gap between germline ends came to 7 bases. CDR3 nucleotide sequence: TGCAGCGTTGAAAGCCGGGGCACAGATACGCAGTATTTT. It yields the protein CSVESRGTDTQYF.

V is TRBV7-2 and J is TRBJ2-3; D unclear. Trimming removed 3 bases at V and 4 bases at J, with 5 bases between. The CDR3 runs 12 residues. Germline V gene sequence: CDR1 SGHTA, CDR2 FQGNSA. CDR3 amino acids: CASSFSADTQYF. The CDR3 nucleotides read TGTGCCAGCAGCTTCTCCGCAGATACGCAGTATTTT.

This clonotype was counted between two and nine times. For the CDR3, the DNA is TGCGCCAGCAGCGAGAAGATAGCTTACACCGGGGAGCTGTTTTTT. Amino acids: CASSEKIAYTGELFF. J is TRBJ2-2 and V is TRBV5-1; D is unresolved. This CDR3 has 15 residues. Germline assignment: CDR1 SGHRS and CDR2 YFSETQ. Between the trimmed V and J ends, which lost 4 bases and 3 bases, there was a span of 13 bases.

This clonotype was seen a handful of times. The chain links TRBV12-3 or TRBV12-4 to TRBJ1-3; D remains unclear. Trimming took 1 base from V and 1 from J, leaving 11 bases between them. The CDR3 is made up of 16 amino acids. CDR3 in amino acids: CASSLVSSPSGNTIYF. As DNA, the CDR3 is TGTGCCAGCAGTTTAGTGTCGTCCCCTTCTGGAAACACCATATATTTT.

This clonotype was picked up a small number of times. V and J are TRBV6-6 and TRBJ1-5; 7 bases map to TRBD1. This CDR3 comprises 14 residues. Per the germline V gene, CDR1 is MNHNY and CDR2 is SVGAGI (reference sequence). The J segment lost 6 bases and the V segment lost 9 bases, leaving 11 bases of the junction unmatched. The CDR3 sequence: CASDRAGITQPQHF. CDR3 in DNA: TGTGCCAGTGACAGGGCTGGTATAACTCAGCCCCAGCATTTT.

This clonotype was detected ten times or more. The J gene is TRBJ2-7, the V gene TRBV7-9, with a tentative D call TRBD1 (6 bases). Germline V lookup: CDR1 SEHNR, CDR2 FQNEAQ (reference sequence). V was clipped by 5 bases and J by 6 bases, with 20 bases between them. CDR3 length equals 15 residues. The CDR3 sequence is CASSPRTVLLGEQYF. CDR3 DNA sequence: TGTGCCAGCAGCCCCCGGACAGTCCTCCTAGGCGAGCAGTACTTC. The full variable domain, completed using reference TRBV7-9 and TRBJ2-7, is DTGVSQNPRHKITKRGQNVTFRCDPISEHNRLYWYRQTLGQGPEFLTYFQNEAQLEKSRLLSDRFSAERPKGSFSTLEIQRTEQGDSAMYLCASSPRTVLLGEQYFGPGTRLTVT.

This clonotype came up a few times. The chain links TRBV12-3 or TRBV12-4 to TRBJ1-3; D is ambiguous. V dropped 6 bases and J dropped 0 bases, with 9 bases sitting between them. This CDR3 is built from 14 residues. CDR3 sequence reads: CASRDRSSGNTIYF. The CDR3 DNA follows: TGTGCCAGCAGGGACCGCAGCTCTGGAAACACCATATATTTT.

This clonotype occurred many times. This sequence joins TRBV7-6 and TRBJ2-4, with 15 bases aligning to TRBD2. Germline loops: CDR1 SGHVS, CDR2 FNYEAQ. V shed 3 bases and J 1 base; nucleotides not matched to a gene: 4. The CDR3 covers 18 residues. Here the CDR3 reads CASSLGLAGGDAKNIQYF. The CDR3 DNA reads TGTGCCAGCAGCTTGGGACTAGCGGGGGGTGATGCCAAAAACATTCAGTACTTC.

The chain combines TRBV7-8 with TRBJ1-1, with TRBD1 identical over 7 bases. Germline CDR1 SGHVS, CDR2 FQNEAQ. The V and J ends lost 4 bases and 2 bases, in that order; junction bases with no gene match: 7. This CDR3 spans 15 amino acids. This CDR3 is CASSSVQGYNTEAFF. The CDR3 region has the DNA TGTGCCAGCAGCTCCGTACAGGGGTACAACACTGAAGCTTTCTTT.

The V gene is TRBV19, the J gene TRBJ1-1, with 7 bases aligning to TRBD1. With V trimmed by 6 bases and J by 8 bases, 18 bases remained unmatched. Germline CDR1 reads LNHDA; CDR2 reads SQIVND (reference sequence). The CDR3 runs to 16 residues. CDR3 coding DNA: TGTGCCAGTAGCCGTACGATAAAAACAGGGGACCTAGAAGCTTTCTTT. Encoded protein: CASSRTIKTGDLEAFF.

The CDR3 coding sequence is TGTGCCAGCAGCCAATTAACGAACACCGGGGAGCTGTTTTTT. It specifies CASSQLTNTGELFF. The rearrangement links TRBV14 to TRBJ2-2; unclear D gene. The CDR3 runs 14 residues. CDR1 and CDR2 (germline): SGHDN, FVKESK. V was shortened by 2 bases and J by 0 bases, with 4 bases between the two germline ends. Drawing the rest from reference TRBV14 and TRBJ2-2, the complete variable domain is EAGVTQFPSHSVIEKGQTVTLRCDPISGHDNLYWYRRVMGKEIKFLLHFVKESKQDESGMPNNRFLAERTGGTYSTLKVQPAELEDSGVYFCASSQLTNTGELFFGEGSRLTVL.

The chain has TRBV2 and TRBJ1-5, with unresolved D. Germline V gives CDR1 SNHLY, CDR2 FYNNEI. Trimming took 3 bases from V and 1 from J, leaving 19 bases between them. This CDR3 comprises 18 residues. The CDR3: CASSDGGGRTSSNQPQHF. For the CDR3, the DNA is TGTGCCAGCAGTGATGGCGGAGGAAGGACTTCGAGCAATCAGCCCCAGCATTTT.

The V gene is TRBV4-2, the J gene TRBJ1-1; TRBD1 matches 9 bases. After removal of 1 base from V and 7 bases from J, the junction contained 4 bases not matched to a gene. Germline values: CDR1 LGHNA, CDR2 YNFKEQ. The CDR3 is 14 amino acids. DNA of the CDR3: TGTGCCAGCAGCCAAGTAGGGACAGGGCGTGAAGCTTTCTTT. Protein sequence: CASSQVGTGREAFF.

This chain connects TRBV2 to TRBJ2-3, with 9 positions matching TRBD2. Germline loops: CDR1 SNHLY, CDR2 FYNNEI. J gave up 4 bases and V 8 bases, and 10 bases lay outside the gene matches. The CDR3 has 15 residues. Written as DNA, the CDR3 is TGTGCCAGCCAGATTCTAGCGGGGATCTCAGATACGCAGTATTTT. Its translation is CASQILAGISDTQYF.

This chain joins TRBV20-1 and TRBJ1-2; weak D call: TRBD1 (6 bases). The CDR3 covers 14 residues. Germline V gene sequence: CDR1 DFQATT, CDR2 SNEGSKA (reference sequence). Trimming pared 6 bases from V and 0 bases from J, leaving 14 bases between. The CDR3 reads CSAERDNSNYGYTF. CDR3 in DNA: TGCAGTGCAGAACGGGACAACTCTAACTATGGCTACACCTTC.